The T cell receptor beta chain described here comes from a study of regulatory T cells in long-lasting Graves disease. Regarding the study as a whole: Those with persistent disease had in common more public clonotypes (about 2,700) than new patients (about 970).

According to the study, TCR beta libraries were built with iRepertoire HTBI primers and CDR3-region Arm-PCR. MiXCR was run by TCRdb on the multiplex PCR reads, yielding one entry per CDR3 protein. The profile shows more than 650,000 distinct CDR3 sequences, about 30% of them singletons. Time point reported: persistent/refractory GD, antithyroid drugs over 5 years with positive TRAb. PBMC-extracted RNA yielded the TCR library. The collection involved drawing roughly 9 milliliters of peripheral blood into EDTA tubes. CDR3 size: 18 residues. The ends were cut back, 0 bases at V and 4 bases at J, with 18 bases in the middle. The germline V gene has CDR1 MNHEY and CDR2 SVGAGI. This clonotype was recorded at least ten times. Its antigen is currently unknown.

The chain uses TRBV6-5 and TRBJ1-4; D unresolved. The sequence was collected from a female donor with Graves disease. Sample: peripheral blood mononuclear cells (PBMCs), taken when the disease was refractory, from a patient treated with antithyroid drugs. Here the CDR3 reads CASSYSNEGTWGNEKLFF. For the CDR3, the DNA is TGTGCCAGCAGTTACTCCAATGAAGGAACTTGGGGTAATGAAAAACTGTTTTTT.